Listed below are T cell receptor beta chains from one sample, sequenced in a study of OX40 agonist ivuxolimab in advanced cancers. Only in-frame clones appear in the TCRdb table, and some are missing; sequencing was by immunoSEQ multiplex PCR. The sample has under 80,000 clones, about 94% seen once. Material: CD4+ or CD8+ T cells sorted from blood, obtained in a trial of the OX40 agonist ivuxolimab. These receptors all stem from an adult with an advanced solid tumor such as melanoma, head and neck, liver or kidney cancer. Both conserved end residues are part of each CDR3.

>TRBV2
CASSRDSTDTQYF
>TRBV9
CASSVEGLAGETQYF
>TRBV25-1
CASSAGTASSTDTQYF
>TRBV27
CASSLTRSNQPQHF
>TRBV7-9
CASSIRTSGGNEQFF
>TRBV5-4
CASASDGSAGANVLTF
>TRBV11-2
CASSLGPINQPQHF
>TRBV5-8
CASPGQGLGQYF
>TRBV2
CASKEYGQKETQYF
>TRBV6-6
CASSFRDSTDTQYF
>TRBV6-6
CASSYNEQYF
>TRBV7-9
CASSPPQVIEQFF
>TRBV4-1
CASSQRQTGLNPITGELFF
>TRBV27
CASSLWGPTGELFF
>TRBV29-1
CSVGPYSTWYQETQYF
>TRBV9
CASSVGGLATGELFF
>TRBV30
CAWSVGLWTEAFF
>TRBV4-1
CASSRSIQGTGELFF
>TRBV7-2
CASSFIAVQPNSPLHF
>TRBV28
CASSFIGLEYF
>TRBV6-1
CASSETPRKDEKLFF
>TRBV2
CASSVRLAEYSYEQYF
>TRBV28
CASSLETVARNTGELFF
>TRBV19
CASSIRQGRNSPLHF
>TRBV4-3
CASRASSRDLSYEQYF
>TRBV5-1
CASSPAEQGTGNTIYF
>TRBV27
CASSPWGRVNRGHQPQHF
>TRBV5-4
CASSDSDKNIQYF
>TRBV19
CASSPTGGDNSPLHF
>TRBV5-1
CASSWSPTTSGGRVNTGELFF
>TRBV5-6
CASSLGQGGNIQYF
>TRBV5-6
CASSPGSAGANVLTF
>TRBV7-8
CASSLEAGGYYGYTF
>TRBV19
CASSQTVGQPQHF
>TRBV4-2
CASSLERGGGETQYF
>TRBV5-4
CASSLEPITYSGANVLTF
>TRBV2
CASRRWGTANTGELFF
>TRBV7-9
CASSLGDRGNTEAFF
>TRBV6-1
CASSEAGRVSTEAFF
>TRBV25-1
CASSLRGGDGYTF